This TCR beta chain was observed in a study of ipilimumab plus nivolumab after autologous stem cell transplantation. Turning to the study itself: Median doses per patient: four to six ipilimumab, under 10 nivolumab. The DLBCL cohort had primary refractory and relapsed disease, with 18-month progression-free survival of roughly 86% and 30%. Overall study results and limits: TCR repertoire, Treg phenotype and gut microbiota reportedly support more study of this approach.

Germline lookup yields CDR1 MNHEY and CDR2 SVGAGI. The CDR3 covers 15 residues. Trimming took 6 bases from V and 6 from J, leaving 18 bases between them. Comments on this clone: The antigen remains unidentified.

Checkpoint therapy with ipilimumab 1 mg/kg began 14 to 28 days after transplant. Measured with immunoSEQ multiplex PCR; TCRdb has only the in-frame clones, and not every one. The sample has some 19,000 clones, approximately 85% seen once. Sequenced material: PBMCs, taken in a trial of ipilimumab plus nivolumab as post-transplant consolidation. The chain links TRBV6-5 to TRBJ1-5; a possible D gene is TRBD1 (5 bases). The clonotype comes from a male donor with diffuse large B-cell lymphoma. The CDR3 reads CASSPLRTRSQPQHF. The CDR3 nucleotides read TGTGCCAGCAGCCCCCTAAGGACACGGTCTCAGCCCCAGCATTTT.